The clone carrying this T cell receptor beta chain has only a few counts. What it recognizes is unknown. The sample has other DNA sequences that encode this CDR3 too. This specimen belongs to a study of cytomegalovirus exposure and HLA in healthy donors. The V gene end was trimmed by 3 bases and the J gene end by 4 bases; junction bases not matched to a gene: 0. This CDR3 is built from 13 residues. Germline values: CDR1 SGHTA, CDR2 FQGTGA. General study points: TCR beta V segments were, for the most part, productive about 87% or about 30% of the time in an earlier analysis. Researchers reported in a later analysis that a missense DCLRE1C variant was tied to TCR beta V- and J-gene trimming.

PCR amplification relied on 60 Vbeta primers (plus 13 Jbeta primers). Assay: immunoSEQ multiplex PCR; the TCRdb copy retains only in-frame clones and omits some. Counted here are about 140,000 clones, about four fifths occurring once; the ten biggest clones make up about 3.9%. The sample comprised PBMCs. V is TRBV7-3 and J is TRBJ1-2; 9 positions match TRBD1. The receptor was isolated from a man aged 40-49 years in good health and CMV-seropositive. The CDR3: CASSLGQGYGYTF. The DNA of the CDR3 is TGTGCCAGCAGCTTGGGACAGGGCTATGGCTACACCTTC.